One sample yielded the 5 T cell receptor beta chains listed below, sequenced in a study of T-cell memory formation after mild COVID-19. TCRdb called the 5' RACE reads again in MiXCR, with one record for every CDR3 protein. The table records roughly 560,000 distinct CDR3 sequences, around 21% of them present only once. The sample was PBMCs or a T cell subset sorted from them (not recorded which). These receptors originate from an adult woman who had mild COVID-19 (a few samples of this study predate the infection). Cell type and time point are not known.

The CDR3 loop is CASSLRTPFGDTQYF. DNA of the CDR3: TGCGCCAGCAGCTTGAGGACCCCATTCGGGGATACGCAGTATTTT. The chain employs TRBV5-1 and TRBJ2-3; D unresolved. This CDR3 is 15 amino acids long. V was clipped by 1 base and J by 6 bases, with 15 bases between them. Germline V gene lookup returns CDR1 SGHRS and CDR2 YFSETQ.

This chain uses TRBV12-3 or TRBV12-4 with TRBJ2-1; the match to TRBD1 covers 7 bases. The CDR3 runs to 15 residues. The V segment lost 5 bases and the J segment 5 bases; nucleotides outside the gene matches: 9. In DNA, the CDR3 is TGTGCCAGCAGTGGGACGAGGACAGGCAACAATGAGCAGTTCTTC. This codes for CASSGTRTGNNEQFF.

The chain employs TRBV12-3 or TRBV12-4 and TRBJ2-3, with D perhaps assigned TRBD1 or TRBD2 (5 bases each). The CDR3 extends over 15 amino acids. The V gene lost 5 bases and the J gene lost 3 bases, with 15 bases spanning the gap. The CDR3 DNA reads TGTGCCAGCAGTCTCCGAGGCAGGGAGACAGATACGCAGTATTTT. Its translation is CASSLRGRETDTQYF.

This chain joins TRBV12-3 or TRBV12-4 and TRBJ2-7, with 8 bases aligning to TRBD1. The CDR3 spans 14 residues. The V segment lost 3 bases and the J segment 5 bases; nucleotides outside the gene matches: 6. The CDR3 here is CASSFSRGQDEQYF. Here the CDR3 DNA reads TGTGCCAGCAGTTTTTCCAGGGGGCAAGACGAGCAGTACTTC.

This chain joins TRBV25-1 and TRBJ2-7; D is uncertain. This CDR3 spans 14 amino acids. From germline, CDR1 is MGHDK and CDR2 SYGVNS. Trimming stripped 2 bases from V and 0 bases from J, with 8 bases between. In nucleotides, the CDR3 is TGTGCCAGCAGTGAAGACGGCAGCTCCTACGAGCAGTACTTC. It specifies CASSEDGSSYEQYF.